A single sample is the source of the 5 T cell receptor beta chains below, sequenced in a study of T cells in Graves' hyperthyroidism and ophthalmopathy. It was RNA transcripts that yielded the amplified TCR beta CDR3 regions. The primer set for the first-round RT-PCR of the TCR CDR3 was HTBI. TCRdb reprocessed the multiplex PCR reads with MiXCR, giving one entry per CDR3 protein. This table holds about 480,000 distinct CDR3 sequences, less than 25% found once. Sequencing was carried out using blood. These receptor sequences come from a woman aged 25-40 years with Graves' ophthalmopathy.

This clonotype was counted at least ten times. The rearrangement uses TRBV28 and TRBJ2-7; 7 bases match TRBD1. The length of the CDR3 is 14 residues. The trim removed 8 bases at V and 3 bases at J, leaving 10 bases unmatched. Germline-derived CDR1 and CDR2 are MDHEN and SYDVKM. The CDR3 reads CASRVAGGSYEQYF. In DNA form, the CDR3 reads TGTGCCAGCCGGGTAGCAGGGGGTAGCTACGAGCAGTACTTC.

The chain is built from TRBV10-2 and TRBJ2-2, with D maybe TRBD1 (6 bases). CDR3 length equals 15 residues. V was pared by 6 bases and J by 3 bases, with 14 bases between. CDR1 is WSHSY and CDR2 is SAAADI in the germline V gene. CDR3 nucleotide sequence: TGCGCCAGCAGCCAGGGGACCCCGTACACCGGGGAGCTGTTTTTT. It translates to CASSQGTPYTGELFF.

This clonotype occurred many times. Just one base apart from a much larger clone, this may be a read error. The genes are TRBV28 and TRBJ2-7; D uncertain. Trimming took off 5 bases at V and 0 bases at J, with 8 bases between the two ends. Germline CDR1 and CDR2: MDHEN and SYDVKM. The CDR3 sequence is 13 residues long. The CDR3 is CASSDPSSYEQYF. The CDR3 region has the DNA TGTGCCAGCAGTGACCCGAGCTCCTACGAGCAGTACTTC.

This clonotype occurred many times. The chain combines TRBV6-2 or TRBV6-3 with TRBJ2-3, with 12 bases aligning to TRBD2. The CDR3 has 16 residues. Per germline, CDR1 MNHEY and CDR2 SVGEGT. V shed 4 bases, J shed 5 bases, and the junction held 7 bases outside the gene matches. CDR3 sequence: CASSSLAGGGVDTQYF. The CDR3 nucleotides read TGTGCCAGCAGTTCCCTAGCGGGGGGGGGTGTAGATACGCAGTATTTT.

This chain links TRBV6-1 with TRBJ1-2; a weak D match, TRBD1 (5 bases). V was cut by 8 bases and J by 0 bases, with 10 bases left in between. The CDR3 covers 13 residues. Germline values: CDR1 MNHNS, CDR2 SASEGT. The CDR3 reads CASQTAANYGYTF. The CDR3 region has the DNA TGTGCCAGCCAGACAGCCGCTAACTATGGCTACACCTTC.